A selection of T cell receptor beta chains follows, all from one sample in a study of cytomegalovirus exposure and HLA in healthy donors. Some clones are missing from TCRdb's copy, which holds only in-frame ones; the method was immunoSEQ multiplex PCR. This table holds more than 140,000 clones, roughly 85% found once. Sequenced sample: PBMCs. The source of these receptors is a male donor in good health and CMV-seronegative. Both conserved end residues are part of each CDR3. The D gene is left open where the match is weak. Clone size appears in some rows only: once, few, many, or a class for an expanded clone.

TRBJ1-6,TRBV7-2,TRBD1,NA,CASSRGDRRSYNSPLHF,TGTGCCAGCAGCCGCGGGGACAGACGCTCCTATAATTCACCCCTCCACTTT
TRBJ2-1,TRBV7-7,NA,once,CASSDRPSGNEQFF,TGTGCCAGCAGCGATAGACCGTCAGGCAATGAGCAGTTCTTC
TRBJ1-4,TRBV6-6,TRBD1,NA,CASSYGGQGGEKLFF,TGTGCCAGCAGTTACGGTGGACAGGGGGGAGAAAAACTGTTTTTT
TRBJ2-2,TRBV6-5,NA,few,CASSYRGGTGELFF,TGTGCCAGCAGTTACAGGGGCGGCACCGGGGAGCTGTTTTTT
TRBJ1-2,TRBV9,NA,NA,CASSRLWGEQHGYTF,TGTGCCAGCAGCCGACTTTGGGGAGAACAGCATGGCTACACCTTC
TRBJ2-1,TRBV6-5,NA,NA,CASSYSSSAEKDEQFF,TGTGCCAGCAGTTACTCCTCTAGCGCGGAGAAGGATGAGCAGTTCTTC
TRBJ2-1,TRBV11-3,NA,NA,CASSNPLWGVDYNEQFF,TGTGCCAGCAGCAACCCCCTCTGGGGGGTGGACTACAATGAGCAGTTCTTC
TRBJ1-2,TRBV6-5,NA,NA,CASSRTDYGYTF,TGTGCCAGCAGTCGGACAGACTATGGCTACACCTTC
TRBJ2-1,TRBV7-2,TRBD2,NA,CASSPGLAAYNEQFF,TGTGCCAGCAGCCCCGGACTAGCGGCATACAATGAGCAGTTCTTC
TRBJ2-7,TRBV5-1,TRBD2,NA,CASSLTPVGPAGYEQYF,TGCGCCAGCAGCTTGACCCCGGTAGGGCCAGCGGGGTACGAGCAGTACTTC
TRBJ2-3,TRBV7-7,NA,NA,CASSLTRARGDTQYF,TGTGCCAGCAGCTTAACTAGGGCCAGGGGAGATACGCAGTATTTT
TRBJ2-2,TRBV11-1,TRBD2,NA,CASSSMGRGAGELFF,TGTGCCAGCAGCTCCATGGGGAGGGGCGCCGGGGAGCTGTTTTTT
TRBJ2-3,TRBV25-1,TRBD2,once,CASSDYGLATDTQYF,TGTGCCAGCAGTGACTATGGACTAGCGACAGATACGCAGTATTTT
TRBJ2-5,TRBV7-2,TRBD1,NA,CASSSLDRAETQYF,TGTGCCAGCAGCTCCTTAGACAGGGCGGAGACCCAGTACTTC
TRBJ2-3,TRBV2,TRBD2,few,CASSGTSGGTSTDTQYF,TGTGCCAGCAGCGGGACTAGCGGGGGGACTAGCACAGATACGCAGTATTTT
TRBJ1-1,TRBV11-1,TRBD1,once,CASSLIGTGASEAFF,TGTGCCAGCAGCTTAATTGGGACAGGGGCGTCTGAAGCTTTCTTT
TRBJ2-7,TRBV18,TRBD1,NA,CASSPMGQPGYEQYF,TGTGCCAGCTCCCCGATGGGACAGCCAGGATACGAGCAGTACTTC